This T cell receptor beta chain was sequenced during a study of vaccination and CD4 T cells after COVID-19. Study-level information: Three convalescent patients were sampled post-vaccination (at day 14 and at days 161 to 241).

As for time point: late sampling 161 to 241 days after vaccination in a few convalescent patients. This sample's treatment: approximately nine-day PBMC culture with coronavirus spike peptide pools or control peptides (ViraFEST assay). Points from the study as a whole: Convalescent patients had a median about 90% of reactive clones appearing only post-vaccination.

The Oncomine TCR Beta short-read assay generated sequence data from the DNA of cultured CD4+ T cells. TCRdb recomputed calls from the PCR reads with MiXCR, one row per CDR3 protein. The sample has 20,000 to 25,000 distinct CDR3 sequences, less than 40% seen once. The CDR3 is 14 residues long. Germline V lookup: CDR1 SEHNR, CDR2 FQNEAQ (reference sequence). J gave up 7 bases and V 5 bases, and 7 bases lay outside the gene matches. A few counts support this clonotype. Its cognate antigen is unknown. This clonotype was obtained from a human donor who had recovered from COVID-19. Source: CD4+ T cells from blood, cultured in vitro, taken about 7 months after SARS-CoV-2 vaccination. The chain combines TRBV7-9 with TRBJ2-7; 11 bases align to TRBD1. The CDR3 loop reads CASSSRGTGGEQYF. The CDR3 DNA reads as TGTGCCAGCAGCAGCCGTGGGACAGGGGGTGAGCAGTACTTC.